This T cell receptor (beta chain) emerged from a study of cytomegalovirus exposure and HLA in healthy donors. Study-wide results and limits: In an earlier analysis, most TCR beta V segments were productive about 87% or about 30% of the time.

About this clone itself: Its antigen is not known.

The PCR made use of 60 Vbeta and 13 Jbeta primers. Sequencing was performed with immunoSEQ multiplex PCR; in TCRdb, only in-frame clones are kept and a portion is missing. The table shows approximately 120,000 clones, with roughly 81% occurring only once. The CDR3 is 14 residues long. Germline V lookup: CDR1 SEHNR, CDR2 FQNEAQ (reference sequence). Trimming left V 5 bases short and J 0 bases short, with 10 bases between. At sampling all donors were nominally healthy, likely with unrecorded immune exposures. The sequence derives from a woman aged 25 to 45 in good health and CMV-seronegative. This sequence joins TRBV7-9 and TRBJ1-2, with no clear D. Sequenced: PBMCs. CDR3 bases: TGTGCCAGCAGCCCTACGTCCGCTAACTATGGCTACACCTTC. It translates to CASSPTSANYGYTF.